One sample yielded the 27 T cell receptor beta chains listed below, sequenced in a study of T cell clones after liver transplantation (dated by TCRdb to the late 2010s). The label giving this sample's time point can be read as: pre-transplant. The method behind the library was the immunoSEQ multiplex PCR assay. TCRdb mirrors the immuneACCESS table, restricted to in-frame sequences. Some clones are absent from its copies; in checked studies, under half trace to an unresolved V gene, and the reason for the others is unknown. The sample table contains roughly 97,000 clones; only one count was recorded for roughly four fifths of them. The top ten constitute over 0.75% of the sample. Specimen: CD4+ T cells from blood, collected before liver transplant. The receptors stem from a human donor who received a liver transplant.

The gene calls are TRBV2 and TRBJ2-4, with 13 bases that match TRBD2. This CDR3 is built from 15 residues. The J segment lost 15 bases and the V segment lost 6 bases, leaving 14 bases of the junction unmatched. Germline CDR1 SNHLY, CDR2 FYNNEI. DNA of the CDR3: TGTGCCAGCAGGACCGAGGGACTAGCGGGGACCTTTACGTACTTC. Translating it yields CASRTEGLAGTFTYF.

The genes are TRBV7-3 and TRBJ2-1; 9 nucleotides align to TRBD2. With V trimmed by 3 bases and J by 10 bases, 10 bases remained unmatched. Per germline, CDR1 SGHTA and CDR2 FQGTGA. The CDR3 extends over 15 amino acids. CDR3: CASSFSDSGSREQFF. CDR3 nucleotide sequence: TGTGCCAGCAGCTTCTCGGATAGCGGGAGCCGCGAGCAGTTCTTC.

The chain uses TRBV19 and TRBJ1-4, with TRBD1 matching 9 bases. The germline V gene encodes CDR1 LNHDA and CDR2 SQIVND (reference sequence). The junction had 1 base not matched to a gene; V was cut back by 3 bases and J by 5 bases. This CDR3 is built from 14 residues. In DNA form, the CDR3 reads TGTGCCAGTAGTATCGGACAGGGGAATGAAAAACTGTTTTTT. Protein product: CASSIGQGNEKLFF. Combining the CDR3 with reference TRBV19 and TRBJ1-4 gives the whole variable domain DGGITQSPKYLFRKEGQNVTLSCEQNLNHDAMYWYRQDPGQGLRLIYYSQIVNDFQKGDIAEGYSVSREKKESFPLTVTSAQKNPTAFYLCASSIGQGNEKLFFGSGTQLSVL.

CDR3 loop: CATSSARREQYF. In DNA form, the CDR3 reads TGTGCCACCAGCAGTGCCCGGAGGGAGCAGTACTTC. This chain uses TRBV15 with TRBJ2-7, with D possibly matching TRBD2 (5 bases). Germline V gene sequence: CDR1 LNHNV, CDR2 YYDKDF (reference sequence). CDR3 length: 12 residues. V shed 3 bases and J shed 7 bases, with 10 bases lying between them.

This clone was detected only a few times. The chain links TRBV27 to TRBJ2-7, with D perhaps TRBD1 or TRBD2 (5 bases each). Germline CDR1 reads MNHEY; CDR2 reads SMNVEV (reference sequence). The CDR3 length is 17 residues. V was clipped by 4 bases and J by 2 bases, with 21 bases between them. The CDR3 reads CASSSPPLKGPPYEQYF. In nucleotides, the CDR3 is TGTGCCAGCAGTTCTCCGCCGCTGAAGGGACCACCCTACGAGCAGTACTTC.

This chain joins TRBV28 and TRBJ1-5; 9 bases align to TRBD1. With 3 bases clipped from V and 3 bases from J, the junction kept 15 bases outside the gene matches. The CDR3 spans 19 residues. Germline V CDR1 and CDR2: MDHEN, SYDVKM. CDR3 nucleotides: TGTGCCAGCAGTTTTTTGAAATCCGGACAGGGGAGGGACAATCAGCCCCAGCATTTT. Its protein product is CASSFLKSGQGRDNQPQHF.

The V call is TRBV28, the J call TRBJ1-2, with 8 bases lining up with TRBD1. CDR3 size: 14 residues. With 2 bases clipped from V and 8 bases from J, the junction kept 7 bases outside the gene matches. CDR1 is MDHEN, CDR2 SYDVKM, per germline. CDR3 sequence: CASSLQGAEKGYTF. DNA for the CDR3: TGTGCCAGCAGTTTACAGGGGGCGGAAAAAGGCTACACCTTC.

J is TRBJ2-1 and V is TRBV6-5; 8 nucleotides align to TRBD2. The CDR3 length is 15 residues. The V segment lost 6 bases and the J segment 4 bases; nucleotides outside the gene matches: 8. Germline assignment: CDR1 MNHEY and CDR2 SVGAGI. CDR3 region: CASSPLTSGYNEQFF. The CDR3 DNA sequence: TGTGCCAGCAGCCCCTTAACTAGCGGATACAATGAGCAGTTCTTC.

V usage is TRBV5-4 and J usage is TRBJ2-5, with D tentatively TRBD2 (6 bases). The V end lost 6 bases, the J end lost 7 bases, and 19 bases lay between the germline ends. CDR1 is SGHNT and CDR2 is YYREEE in the germline V gene (reference sequence). This CDR3 spans 14 amino acids. As DNA, the CDR3 is TGTGCCAGCAAGGCGACTAGTGATATTGGGACCCAGTACTTC. Translation gives CASKATSDIGTQYF.

The V gene is TRBV25-1, the J gene TRBJ2-2; 7 bases fit TRBD2. CDR3 length: 13 residues. The V gene end was trimmed by 8 bases and the J gene end by 6 bases; junction bases not matched to a gene: 6. CDR1 and CDR2 (germline): MGHDK, SYGVNS. This CDR3 reads CASLDRGAGELFF. In nucleotides, the CDR3 is TGTGCCAGCTTGGACCGGGGGGCCGGGGAGCTGTTTTTT.

This chain links TRBV5-4 with TRBJ2-5, with D perhaps matching TRBD2 (6 bases). V lost 0 bases and J lost 3, with 15 bases in between. The CDR3 has 16 residues. Germline V gene data show CDR1 as SGHNT and CDR2 as YYREEE (reference sequence). CDR3 sequence: CASSLGGDPLKETQYF. The CDR3 DNA follows: TGTGCCAGCAGCTTGGGCGGGGACCCCCTTAAAGAGACCCAGTACTTC.

This chain joins TRBV2 and TRBJ1-1; D remains unclear. Germline CDR1 is SNHLY and CDR2 is FYNNEI. The CDR3 covers 13 residues. V dropped 1 base and J dropped 1 base, with 4 bases sitting between them. Written as DNA, the CDR3 is TGTGCCAGCAGTGAAGACCAGAACACTGAAGCTTTCTTT. Translated, it gives CASSEDQNTEAFF.

This clone was recorded only once. In DNA form, the CDR3 reads TGTGCCAGTAGGGCCAGGGACCCCCCCTACGAGCAGTACTTC. Amino acids: CASRARDPPYEQYF. The V call is TRBV19, the J call TRBJ2-7; perhaps D is TRBD1 or TRBD2 (5 bases each). The CDR3 is made up of 14 amino acids. Germline CDR1 reads LNHDA; CDR2 reads SQIVND (reference sequence). V lost 6 bases and J 2 bases, leaving 14 bases between the germline ends.

This clone was detected a few times. The rearrangement joins TRBV7-2 to TRBJ1-2; TRBD1 is a possible D gene (6 bases). From germline, CDR1 is SGHTA and CDR2 FQGNSA. V lost 5 bases and J lost 8, with 18 bases in between. CDR3 size: 14 residues. The CDR3 spells CASSEGGPRRGYTF. The CDR3, as DNA: TGTGCCAGCAGCGAGGGGGGCCCACGTCGGGGCTACACCTTC.

The chain recombines TRBV5-1 with TRBJ2-1, with D possibly being TRBD1 (5 bases). V lost 2 bases and J lost 6, with 9 bases in between. Per germline, CDR1 SGHRS and CDR2 YFSETQ. There are 13 residues in the CDR3. CDR3 protein: CASSFDSVNEQFF. CDR3 coding DNA: TGCGCCAGCAGCTTTGACAGCGTCAATGAGCAGTTCTTC.

Concerning this clone: A read error may produce the germline difference seen at one junction end. This sequence joins TRBV28 and TRBJ2-7; D might be TRBD1 or TRBD2, each matching 6 bases. CDR3 length equals 12 residues. Per germline, CDR1 MDHEN and CDR2 SYDVKM. The CDR3 sequence is CASSFGRRQATF. For the CDR3, the DNA is TGTGCCAGCAGTTTTGGGAGGAGACAGGCAACGTTC. Filled out from reference TRBV28 and TRBJ2-7, the complete variable domain reads DVKVTQSSRYLVKRTGEKVFLECVQDMDHENMFWYRQDPGLGLRLIYFSYDVKMKEKGDIPEGYSVSREKKERFSLILESASTNQTSMYLCASSFGRRQATFGPGTRLTVT.

The CDR3 protein is CASSLEPQYGYTF. CDR3 DNA: TGTGCCAGCAGCTTAGAACCCCAGTATGGCTACACCTTC. The chain employs TRBV11-2 and TRBJ1-2; D ambiguous. The CDR3 has 13 amino acids. V lost 0 bases and J 5 bases, leaving 7 bases between the germline ends. CDR1 SGHAT and CDR2 FQNNGV come from the germline V gene.

The rearrangement joins TRBV10-2 to TRBJ2-3, with TRBD1 matching over 9 bases. The V gene's germline CDR1 is WSHSY and CDR2 SAAADI. The CDR3 is 10 amino acids. V dropped 8 bases and J dropped 14; count of bases not matched to a gene: 5. For the CDR3, the DNA is TGCGCCAGCTGGGCGGGACAGGGGTATTTT. This gives the protein CASWAGQGYF.

This chain uses TRBV5-4 with TRBJ1-1, with D tentatively TRBD1 (5 bases). V dropped 0 bases and J dropped 1 base, with 13 bases sitting between them. This CDR3 is built from 16 residues. CDR1 SGHNT and CDR2 YYREEE come from the germline V gene (reference sequence). The CDR3 reads CASSLGGAGRNTEAFF. DNA for the CDR3: TGTGCCAGCAGCTTGGGTGGGGCAGGACGGAACACTGAAGCTTTCTTT.

The chain links TRBV7-2 to TRBJ1-4; perhaps TRBD1 as D (5 bases). The CDR3 consists of 14 residues. Per germline, CDR1 SGHTA and CDR2 FQGNSA. Trimming removed 5 bases at V and 4 bases at J, with 11 bases between. CDR3: CASSRGQLNEKLFF. CDR3 sequence (DNA): TGTGCCAGCAGCCGCGGACAACTTAATGAAAAACTGTTTTTT.

The chain employs TRBV5-4 and TRBJ2-1, with 7 bases identical to TRBD1. Germline V gene data show CDR1 as SGHNT and CDR2 as YYREEE (reference sequence). The CDR3 contains 15 residues. The junction had 9 bases not matched to a gene; V was cut back by 4 bases and J by 5 bases. The CDR3: CASSPRTGANNEQFF. CDR3 in DNA: TGTGCCAGCAGCCCGAGGACAGGCGCAAACAATGAGCAGTTCTTC.

This clone was picked up one time. The chain carries TRBV11-3 and TRBJ2-1; TRBD1 aligns across 11 bases. J gave up 0 bases and V 8 bases, and 12 bases lay outside the gene matches. The germline gives CDR1 SGHNT, CDR2 YENEEA. The CDR3 runs 18 residues. Here the CDR3 reads CASGPGTGGGSSYNEQFF. The CDR3 DNA reads TGTGCCAGCGGACCCGGGACAGGGGGAGGGAGCTCCTACAATGAGCAGTTCTTC.

With regard to this clone: A junction boundary mismatches the germline segment, possibly from a read error. The chain employs TRBV10-2 and TRBJ1-5; no firm D call. Germline V gives CDR1 WSHSY, CDR2 SAAADI. CDR3 size: 12 residues. The CDR3 sequence: CASSDGNRPQHF. DNA for the CDR3: TGCGCCAGCAGTGATGGGAATCGGCCCCAGCATTTT.

This chain uses TRBV6-6 with TRBJ1-5, with 8 positions matching TRBD1. The CDR3 is made up of 15 amino acids. J gave up 3 bases and V 6 bases, and 7 bases lay outside the gene matches. Germline CDR1 reads MNHNY; CDR2 reads SVGAGI (reference sequence). This chain's CDR3 is CASRGQGEDNQPQHF. In nucleotides, the CDR3 is TGTGCCAGCAGAGGACAGGGTGAGGACAATCAGCCCCAGCATTTT.

The chain links TRBV6-5 to TRBJ2-7; 12 bases fit TRBD2. Germline trimming cut 0 bases from V and 6 bases from J; bases unmatched to any gene: 6. Germline V gene data show CDR1 as MNHEY and CDR2 as SVGAGI. The CDR3 is 16 residues long. DNA of the CDR3: TGTGCCAGCAGTTACTCTGCTAGCGGGAGGGCTGGCGAGCAGTACTTC. Protein sequence: CASSYSASGRAGEQYF.

The genes are TRBV7-3 and TRBJ2-2; 9 positions agree with TRBD1. J was trimmed by 3 bases and V by 5 bases; bases with no gene match: 4. CDR1 SGHTA and CDR2 FQGTGA come from the germline V gene. CDR3 length equals 15 residues. This chain's CDR3 is CASSPRTGDTGELFF. The CDR3 DNA reads as TGTGCCAGCAGCCCCCGGACAGGGGACACCGGGGAGCTGTTTTTT. Based on the CDR3 plus reference TRBV7-3 and TRBJ2-2, the full variable domain is GAGVSQTPSNKVTEKGKYVELRCDPISGHTALYWYRQSLGQGPEFLIYFQGTGAADDSGLPNDRFFAVRPEGSVSTLKIQRTERGDSAVYLCASSPRTGDTGELFFGEGSRLTVL.

The chain has TRBV27 and TRBJ1-4; TRBD1 agrees at 7 bases. This CDR3 has 13 amino acids. CDR1 MNHEY and CDR2 SMNVEV come from the germline V gene (reference sequence). The J segment lost 8 bases and the V segment lost 6 bases, leaving 6 bases of the junction unmatched. The CDR3 reads CASSDREGEKLFF. In DNA form, the CDR3 reads TGTGCCAGCAGCGACAGGGAGGGGGAAAAACTGTTTTTT. The full variable domain, its missing parts supplied by reference TRBV27 and TRBJ1-4, is EAQVTQNPRYLITVTGKKLTVTCSQNMNHEYMSWYRQDPGLGLRQIYYSMNVEVTDKGDVPEGYKVSRKEKRNFPLILESPSPNQTSLYFCASSDREGEKLFFGSGTQLSVL.